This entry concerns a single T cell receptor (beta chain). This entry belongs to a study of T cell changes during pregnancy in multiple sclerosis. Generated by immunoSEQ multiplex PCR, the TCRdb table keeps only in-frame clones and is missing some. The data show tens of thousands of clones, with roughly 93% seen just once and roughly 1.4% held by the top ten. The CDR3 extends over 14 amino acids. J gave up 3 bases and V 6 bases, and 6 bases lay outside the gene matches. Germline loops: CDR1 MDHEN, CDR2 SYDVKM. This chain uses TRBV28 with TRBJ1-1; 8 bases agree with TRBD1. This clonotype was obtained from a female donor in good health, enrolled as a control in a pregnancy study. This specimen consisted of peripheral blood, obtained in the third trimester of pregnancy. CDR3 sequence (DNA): TGTGCCAGCAGACAGGGGGGGGTGTACACTGAAGCTTTCTTT. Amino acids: CASRQGGVYTEAFF. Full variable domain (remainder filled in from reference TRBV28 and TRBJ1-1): DVKVTQSSRYLVKRTGEKVFLECVQDMDHENMFWYRQDPGLGLRLIYFSYDVKMKEKGDIPEGYSVSREKKERFSLILESASTNQTSMYLCASRQGGVYTEAFFGQGTRLTVV.